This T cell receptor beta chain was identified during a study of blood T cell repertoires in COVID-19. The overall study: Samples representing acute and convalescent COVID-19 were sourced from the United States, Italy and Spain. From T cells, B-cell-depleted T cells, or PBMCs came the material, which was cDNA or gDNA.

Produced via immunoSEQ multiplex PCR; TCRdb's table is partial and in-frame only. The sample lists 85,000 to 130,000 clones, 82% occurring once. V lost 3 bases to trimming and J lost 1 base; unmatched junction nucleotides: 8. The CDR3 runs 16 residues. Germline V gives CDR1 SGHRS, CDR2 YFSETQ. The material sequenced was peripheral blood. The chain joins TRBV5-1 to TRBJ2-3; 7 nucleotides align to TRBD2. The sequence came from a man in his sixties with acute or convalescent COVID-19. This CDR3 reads CASSSTLAIGTDTQYF. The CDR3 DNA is TGCGCCAGCAGCTCTACACTAGCGATTGGCACAGATACGCAGTATTTT.